The entry below gives a single T cell receptor (beta chain) sequence along with its context. The antigen is unknown. The sample is drawn from a study of beta chain features in type 1 diabetes. General study findings and limits: TCRB CDR3s from Type 1 diabetes patients were moderately but significantly shorter in all four CD4+ subsets.

The investigators reverse transcribed all of the isolated RNA, so they sequenced expressed TCRB transcripts. The repertoire was sequenced with immunoSEQ multiplex PCR; TCRdb's copy has only in-frame clones and lacks some. The profile shows over 200,000 clones, under 13% of them singletons. The germline gives CDR1 SGHTA, CDR2 FQGNSA. The CDR3 totals 14 residues. V shed 5 bases, J shed 4 bases, and the junction held 3 bases outside the gene matches. Sequenced input: naive CD4+ T cells from blood. The receptor comes from a man in his thirties or forties with type 1 diabetes. The chain is built from TRBV7-2 and TRBJ1-1; 11 nucleotides line up with TRBD1. CDR3 nucleotides: TGTGCCAGCAGCCGGGGACAGGGGGGCACTGAAGCTTTCTTT. This translates into CASSRGQGGTEAFF.